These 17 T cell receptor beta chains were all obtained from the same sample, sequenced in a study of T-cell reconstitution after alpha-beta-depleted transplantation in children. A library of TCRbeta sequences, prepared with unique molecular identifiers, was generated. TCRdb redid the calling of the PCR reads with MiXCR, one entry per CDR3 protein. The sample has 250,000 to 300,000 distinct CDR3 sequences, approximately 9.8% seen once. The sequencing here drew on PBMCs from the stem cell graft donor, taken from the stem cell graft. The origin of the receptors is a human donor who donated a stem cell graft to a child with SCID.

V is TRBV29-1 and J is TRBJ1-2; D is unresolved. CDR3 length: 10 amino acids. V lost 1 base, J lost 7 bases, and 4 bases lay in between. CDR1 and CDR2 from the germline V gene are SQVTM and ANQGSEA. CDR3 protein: CSVEGSGYTF. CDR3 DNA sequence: TGCAGCGTTGAAGGTAGTGGCTACACCTTC.

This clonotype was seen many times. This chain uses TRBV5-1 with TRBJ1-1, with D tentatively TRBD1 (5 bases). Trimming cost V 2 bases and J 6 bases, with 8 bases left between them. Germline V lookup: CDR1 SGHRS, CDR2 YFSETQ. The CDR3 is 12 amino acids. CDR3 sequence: CASSLGTSEAFF. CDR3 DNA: TGCGCCAGCAGCTTAGGGACGTCTGAAGCTTTCTTT.

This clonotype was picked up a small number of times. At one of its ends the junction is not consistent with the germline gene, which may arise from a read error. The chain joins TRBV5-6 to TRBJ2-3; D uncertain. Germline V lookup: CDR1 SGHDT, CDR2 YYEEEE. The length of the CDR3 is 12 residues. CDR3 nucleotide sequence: TGTGGCAGCAGCTTGGGCACAGATACGCAGTATTTT. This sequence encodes CGSSLGTDTQYF.

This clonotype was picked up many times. CDR3 in DNA: TGTGCCAGCAGCCCCGCTAGACGAAAGGGAGAGACCCAGTACTTC. Protein: CASSPARRKGETQYF. This chain joins TRBV3-1 and TRBJ2-5; D gene ambiguous. There are 15 residues in the CDR3. The germline V and J ends were trimmed by 4 bases and 4 bases, with 16 bases remaining between them. CDR1 and CDR2 (germline): LGHDT, YNNKEL (reference sequence).

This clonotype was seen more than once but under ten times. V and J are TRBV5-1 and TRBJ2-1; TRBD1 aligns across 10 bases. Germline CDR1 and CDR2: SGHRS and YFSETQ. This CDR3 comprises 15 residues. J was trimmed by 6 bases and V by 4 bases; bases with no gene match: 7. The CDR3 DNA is TGCGCCAGCAGCCTGACAGGGGGCGCCGGCAATGAGCAGTTCTTC. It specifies CASSLTGGAGNEQFF.

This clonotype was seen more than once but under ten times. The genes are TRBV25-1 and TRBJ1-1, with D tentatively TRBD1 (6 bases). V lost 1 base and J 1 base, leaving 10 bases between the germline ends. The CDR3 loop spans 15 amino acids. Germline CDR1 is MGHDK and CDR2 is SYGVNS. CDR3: CASSELGGGNTEAFF. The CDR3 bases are TGTGCCAGCAGTGAATTGGGGGGCGGGAACACTGAAGCTTTCTTT.

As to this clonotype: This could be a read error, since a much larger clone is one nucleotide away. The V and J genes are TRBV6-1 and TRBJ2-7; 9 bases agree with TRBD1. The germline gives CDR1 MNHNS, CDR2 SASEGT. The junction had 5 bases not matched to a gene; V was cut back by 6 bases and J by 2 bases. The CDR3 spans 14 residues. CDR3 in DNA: TGTGCCAGCAGAACCGGGACAGGGACCTACGAGCAGTACTTC. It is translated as CASRTGTGTYEQYF.

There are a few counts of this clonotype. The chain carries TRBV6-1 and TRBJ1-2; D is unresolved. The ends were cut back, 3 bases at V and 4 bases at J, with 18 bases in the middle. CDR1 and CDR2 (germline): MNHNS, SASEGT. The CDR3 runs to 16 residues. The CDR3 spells CASSEGRGRVSYGYTF. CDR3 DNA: TGTGCCAGCAGTGAGGGAAGAGGGAGAGTCTCCTATGGCTACACCTTC.

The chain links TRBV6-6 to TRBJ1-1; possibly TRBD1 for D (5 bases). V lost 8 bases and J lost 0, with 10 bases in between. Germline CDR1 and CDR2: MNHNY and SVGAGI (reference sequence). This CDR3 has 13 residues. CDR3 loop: CASLTGVNTEAFF. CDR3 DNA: TGTGCCAGCCTAACGGGGGTGAACACTGAAGCTTTCTTT.

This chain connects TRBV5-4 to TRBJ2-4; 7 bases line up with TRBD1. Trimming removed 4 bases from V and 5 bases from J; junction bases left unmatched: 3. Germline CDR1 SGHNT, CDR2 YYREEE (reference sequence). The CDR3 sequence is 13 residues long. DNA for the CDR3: TGTGCCAGCAGCGACAGGGTGGAAAACATTCAGTACTTC. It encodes CASSDRVENIQYF.

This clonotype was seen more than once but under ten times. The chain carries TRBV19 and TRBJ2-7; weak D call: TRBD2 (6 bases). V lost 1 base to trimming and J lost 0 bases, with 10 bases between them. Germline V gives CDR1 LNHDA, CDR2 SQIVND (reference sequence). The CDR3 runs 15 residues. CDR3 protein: CASSIGAGSSYEQYF. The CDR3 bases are TGTGCCAGTAGTATAGGTGCGGGGAGCTCCTACGAGCAGTACTTC.

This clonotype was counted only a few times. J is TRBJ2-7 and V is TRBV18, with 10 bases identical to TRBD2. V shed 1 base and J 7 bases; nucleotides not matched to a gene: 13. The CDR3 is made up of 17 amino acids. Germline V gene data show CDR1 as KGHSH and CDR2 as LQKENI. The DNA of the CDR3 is TGTGCCAGCTCACCACTGGCTAGCGGGGGCTCCCTGGGAGAGCAGTACTTC. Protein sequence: CASSPLASGGSLGEQYF.

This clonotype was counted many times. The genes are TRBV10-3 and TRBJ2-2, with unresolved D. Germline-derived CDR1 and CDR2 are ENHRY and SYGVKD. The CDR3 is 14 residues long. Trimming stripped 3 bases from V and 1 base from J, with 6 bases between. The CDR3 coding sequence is TGTGCCATCAGTGATGTCGGGAACACCGGGGAGCTGTTTTTT. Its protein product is CAISDVGNTGELFF.

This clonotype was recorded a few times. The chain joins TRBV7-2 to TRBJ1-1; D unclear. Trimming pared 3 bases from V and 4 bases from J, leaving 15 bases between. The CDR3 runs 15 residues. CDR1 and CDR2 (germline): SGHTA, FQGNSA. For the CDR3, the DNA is TGTGCCAGCAGCTTGGCCGCGCGCATCGGCACTGAAGCTTTCTTT. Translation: CASSLAARIGTEAFF.

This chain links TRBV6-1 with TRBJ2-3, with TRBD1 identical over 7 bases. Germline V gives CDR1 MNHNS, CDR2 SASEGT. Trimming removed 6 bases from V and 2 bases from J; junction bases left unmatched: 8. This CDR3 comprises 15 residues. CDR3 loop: CASRNSRGFTDTQYF. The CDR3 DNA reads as TGTGCCAGCAGAAATAGCAGGGGGTTCACAGATACGCAGTATTTT.

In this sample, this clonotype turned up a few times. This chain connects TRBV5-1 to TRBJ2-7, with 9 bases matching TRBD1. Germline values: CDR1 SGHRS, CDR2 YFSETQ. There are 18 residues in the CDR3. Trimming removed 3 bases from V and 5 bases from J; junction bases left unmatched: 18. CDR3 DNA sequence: TGCGCCAGCAGCTCGCGGGCTTCCAACTCACAGGGGGCCCACGAGCAGTACTTC. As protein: CASSSRASNSQGAHEQYF.

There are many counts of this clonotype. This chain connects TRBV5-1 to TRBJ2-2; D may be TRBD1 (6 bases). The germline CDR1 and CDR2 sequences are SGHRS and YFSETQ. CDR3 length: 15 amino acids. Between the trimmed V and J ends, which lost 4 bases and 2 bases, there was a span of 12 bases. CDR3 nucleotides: TGCGCCAGCAGCGGTCCGGGACAAAACACCGGGGAGCTGTTTTTT. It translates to CASSGPGQNTGELFF.